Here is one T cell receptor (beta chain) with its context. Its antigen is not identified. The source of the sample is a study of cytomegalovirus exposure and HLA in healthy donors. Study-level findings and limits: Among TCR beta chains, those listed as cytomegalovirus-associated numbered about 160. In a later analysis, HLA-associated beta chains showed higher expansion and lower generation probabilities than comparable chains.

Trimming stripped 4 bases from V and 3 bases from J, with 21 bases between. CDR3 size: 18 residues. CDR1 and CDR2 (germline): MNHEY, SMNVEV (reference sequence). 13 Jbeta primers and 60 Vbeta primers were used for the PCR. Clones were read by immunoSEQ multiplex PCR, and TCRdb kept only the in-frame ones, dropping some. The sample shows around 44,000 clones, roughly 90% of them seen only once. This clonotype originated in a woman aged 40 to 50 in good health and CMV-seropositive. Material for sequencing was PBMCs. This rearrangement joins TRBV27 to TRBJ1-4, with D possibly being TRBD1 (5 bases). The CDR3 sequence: CASSSGVLHGPPNEKLFF. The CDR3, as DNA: TGTGCCAGCAGTTCGGGGGTCCTGCATGGGCCGCCTAATGAAAAACTGTTTTTT.